This T cell receptor beta chain came from a study of T-cell memory formation after mild COVID-19. Overall study context: Largely, TCR clusters stayed within a single donor. Study conclusions and caveats: CD4+ bias marked clones expanding day 15 to 37, unlike balanced contracting clones. In second-wave clones peaking day 37, SARS-CoV-2 specificity remained unconfirmed.

In TCRdb, the 5' RACE reads were re-called with MiXCR into one record per CDR3 protein. Of 550,000 to 700,000 distinct CDR3 sequences listed, more than 15% are singletons. This clonotype was detected ten times or more. Antigen unknown. Germline values: CDR1 SGHRS, CDR2 YFSETQ. The V gene end was trimmed by 4 bases and the J gene end by 2 bases; junction bases not matched to a gene: 3. There are 14 residues in the CDR3. Sample: PBMCs or a T cell subset sorted from them (not recorded which). The chain employs TRBV5-1 and TRBJ2-5; 9 bases are a match to TRBD1. This clonotype was sampled from an adult woman who had mild COVID-19 (a few samples of this study predate the infection). Cell type and time point are not known. The CDR3 sequence: CASSVGQGQETQYF. CDR3 DNA: TGCGCCAGCAGCGTGGGACAGGGACAAGAGACCCAGTACTTC.